One and the same sample provided the 27 T cell receptor beta chains below, sequenced in a study of blood T cells in healthy people across ages. A second roughly 6 to 12 cycle PCR used barcoded and J-beta primers. MiXCR, run by TCRdb on the 5' RACE reads, gives a single entry per CDR3 protein. Here the sample spans about 670,000 distinct CDR3 sequences, around 52% being singletons. The sequencing sample was made of blood. The receptors originated from a woman older than 75 in good health.

On this clonotype itself: A much larger clone lies one base from this, so it may be a read error. The chain has TRBV11-3 and TRBJ2-3; D possibly uses TRBD1 or TRBD2 (6 bases each). Germline V lookup: CDR1 SGHNT, CDR2 YENEEA. There are 15 residues in the CDR3. For the CDR3, the DNA is TGTGCCTGCAGTATAGGGGGGCGATCCCCAGATACGCAGTATTTT. Amino acids: CACSIGGRSPDTQYF. Supplemented by reference TRBV11-3 and TRBJ2-3, the full variable domain reads EAGVVQSPRYKIIEKKQPVAFWCNPISGHNTLYWYLQNLGQGPELLIRYENEEAVDDSQLPKDRFSAERLKGVDSTLKIQPAELGDSAVYLCACSIGGRSPDTQYFGPGTRLTVL.

V is TRBV6-2 or TRBV6-3 and J is TRBJ2-7; D unclear. Germline loops: CDR1 MNHEY, CDR2 SVGEGT. The V end lost 0 bases, the J end lost 7 bases, and 22 bases lay between the germline ends. The CDR3 loop spans 17 amino acids. The CDR3 nucleotides read TGTGCCAGCAGTTACTCGGTAGCCAGTACCTCCTACAATGAGCAGTACTTC. Translated, it gives CASSYSVASTSYNEQYF.

The J gene is TRBJ2-5, the V gene TRBV18; D perhaps matches TRBD1 (5 bases). The end of the DNA is better explained by TRBJ2-7, so the J call may be wrong. The germline CDR1 and CDR2 sequences are KGHSH and LQKENI. The CDR3 covers 12 residues. The CDR3 region is CASSPGQSEQYF. The CDR3 DNA reads TGTGCCAGCTCACCGGGGCAGTCCGAGCAGTACTTC.

The V call is TRBV7-9, the J call TRBJ2-4; D possibly corresponds to TRBD1 (6 bases). Near its end, the DNA agrees better with TRBJ2-5, so the J call may be wrong. Germline lookup yields CDR1 SEHNR and CDR2 FQNEAQ (reference sequence). The CDR3 totals 13 residues. CDR3 in DNA: TGTGCCACTAAATCTCAGGGGAAAGAGACCCAGTACTTC. Translation: CATKSQGKETQYF.

The chain combines TRBV5-1 with TRBJ1-1, with a weak D call TRBD1 (5 bases). Germline assignment: CDR1 SGHRS and CDR2 YFSETQ. V was trimmed by 2 bases and J by 0 bases, leaving 8 bases between them. The CDR3 runs to 14 residues. As DNA, the CDR3 is TGCGCCAGCAGCTTTGACAGCATGAACACTGAAGCTTTCTTT. Encoded protein: CASSFDSMNTEAFF.

The V gene is TRBV5-1, the J gene TRBJ1-3; no clear D. The length of the CDR3 is 15 residues. CDR1 is SGHRS and CDR2 is YFSETQ in the germline V gene. The V gene lost 7 bases and the J gene lost 9 bases, with 23 bases spanning the gap. CDR3 sequence reads: CASRNREQGTGTIYF. The DNA of the CDR3 is TGCGCCAGCCGGAATCGTGAACAAGGAACGGGCACCATATATTTT.

The chain is built from TRBV6-5 and TRBJ2-7; D unresolved. Germline V gene sequence: CDR1 MNHEY, CDR2 SVGAGI. Trimming shortened V by 0 bases and J by 3 bases, and 9 bases separated the two germline ends. The CDR3 is made up of 14 amino acids. The CDR3 sequence is CASSYSGENYEQYF. The CDR3 nucleotides are TGTGCCAGCAGTTACTCGGGTGAAAACTACGAGCAGTACTTC.

The chain combines TRBV3-1 with TRBJ2-2, with D unclear. With 2 bases removed from V and 0 bases from J, the gap between germline ends came to 7 bases. This CDR3 has 15 residues. In germline, CDR1 is LGHDT, CDR2 YNNKEL (reference sequence). CDR3 sequence reads: CASSQSAANTGELFF. DNA for the CDR3: TGTGCCAGCAGCCAATCCGCAGCGAACACCGGGGAGCTGTTTTTT.

This clonotype was counted a few times. The chain couples TRBV5-1 to TRBJ2-2; D call uncertain. CDR1 and CDR2 (germline): SGHRS, YFSETQ. CDR3 length equals 14 residues. V dropped 5 bases and J dropped 5 bases, with 13 bases sitting between them. The CDR3 coding sequence is TGCGCCAGCAGTTGGGCGAAGACAACCGGGGAGCTGTTTTTT. Encoded protein: CASSWAKTTGELFF.

This clonotype was detected ten times or more. The rearrangement joins TRBV15 to TRBJ2-1; 12 bases match TRBD2. Germline V lookup: CDR1 LNHNV, CDR2 YYDKDF (reference sequence). V was clipped by 0 bases and J by 3 bases; unmatched bases: 9. CDR3 length equals 19 residues. In DNA form, the CDR3 reads TGTGCCACCAGCAGAGATAGGCTAGCGGGAGGGCTCCTCTACAATGAGCAGTTCTTC. Amino acid sequence: CATSRDRLAGGLLYNEQFF.

V and J are TRBV20-1 and TRBJ2-3; unclear D gene. The germline gives CDR1 DFQATT, CDR2 SNEGSKA (reference sequence). Trimming stripped 1 base from V and 2 bases from J, with 10 bases between. The CDR3 is 14 amino acids. The CDR3 reads CSARGNGLTDTQYF. The CDR3 nucleotides read TGCAGTGCTAGAGGGAACGGGCTCACAGATACGCAGTATTTT.

The rearrangement joins TRBV6-1 to TRBJ1-6; no clear D gene. The ends were cut back, 6 bases at V and 7 bases at J, with 22 bases in the middle. The CDR3 sequence is 17 residues long. Germline CDR1 is MNHNS and CDR2 is SASEGT. The CDR3 DNA follows: TGTGCCAGCAGGGCGAGGAGCCCCCAAAGAGGGAATTCACCCCTCCACTTT. Translating gives CASRARSPQRGNSPLHF.

The chain carries TRBV12-3 or TRBV12-4 and TRBJ2-1; D is perhaps TRBD2 (5 bases). This CDR3 has 14 residues. V lost 10 bases and J lost 2, with 15 bases in between. CDR3 protein: CATQTRGTYNEQFF. The CDR3 DNA follows: TGTGCCACCCAGACCCGGGGTACCTACAATGAGCAGTTCTTC.

This chain links TRBV30 with TRBJ2-5, with 13 bases lining up with TRBD2. Looked up from germline, CDR1 is GTSNPN and CDR2 is SVGIG (reference sequence). J was trimmed by 5 bases and V by 4 bases; bases with no gene match: 10. This CDR3 contains 16 residues. CDR3 amino acids: CAWTLTGTSGMETQYF. CDR3 DNA sequence: TGTGCCTGGACCTTAACCGGGACTAGCGGGATGGAGACCCAGTACTTC. The variable domain in full, completed from reference TRBV30 and TRBJ2-5, reads SQTIHQWPATLVQPVGSPLSLECTVEGTSNPNLYWYRQAAGRGLQLLFYSVGIGQISSEVPQNLSASRPQDRQFILSSKKLLLSDSGFYLCAWTLTGTSGMETQYFGPGTRLLVL.

This chain connects TRBV20-1 to TRBJ2-3, with 15 bases that match TRBD2. The trim removed 6 bases at V and 5 bases at J, leaving 9 bases unmatched. CDR1 and CDR2 from the germline V gene are DFQATT and SNEGSKA (reference sequence). The CDR3 extends over 16 amino acids. The CDR3 coding sequence is TGCAGTGCCCTGACCGGGACTAGCGGGGGGATAGATACGCAGTATTTT. Translating gives CSALTGTSGGIDTQYF.

This clonotype appeared a few times. The V gene is TRBV5-1, the J gene TRBJ2-2; 9 bases match TRBD2. The CDR3 has 16 amino acids. After removal of 6 bases from V and 6 bases from J, the junction contained 12 bases not matched to a gene. Germline assignment: CDR1 SGHRS and CDR2 YFSETQ. The DNA for the CDR3 is TGCGCCAGCAAGCCCTGGCTAGCGGGAATATCCGGGGAGCTGTTTTTT. The encoded protein is CASKPWLAGISGELFF.

In this sample, this clonotype turned up many times. The chain links TRBV7-9 to TRBJ2-1; 9 nucleotides line up with TRBD1. Per germline, CDR1 SEHNR and CDR2 FQNEAQ (reference sequence). V shed 7 bases, J shed 8 bases, and the junction held 9 bases outside the gene matches. The CDR3 has 14 residues. The CDR3 nucleotides are TGTGCCAGCAAACCGGGACAGGGAAAAGATGAGCAGTTCTTC. It is translated as CASKPGQGKDEQFF. The variable domain in full, with the rest retrieved from reference TRBV7-9 and TRBJ2-1, is DTGVSQNPRHKITKRGQNVTFRCDPISEHNRLYWYRQTLGQGPEFLTYFQNEAQLEKSRLLSDRFSAERPKGSFSTLEIQRTEQGDSAMYLCASKPGQGKDEQFFGPGTRLTVL.

This clonotype came up many times. The rearrangement links TRBV12-3 or TRBV12-4 to TRBJ2-1; D is possibly TRBD1 or TRBD2 (5 bases each). V shed 6 bases and J shed 2 bases, with 14 bases lying between them. CDR3 size: 15 residues. The CDR3 coding sequence is TGTGCCAGCAGCCATAATTGGGACGCCTACAATGAGCAGTTCTTC. Protein sequence: CASSHNWDAYNEQFF.

Comments on this clonotype: This may stem from a read error, because a much larger clone lies one nucleotide away. The chain links TRBV2 to TRBJ2-3; no clear D gene. This CDR3 is built from 13 residues. Trimming pared 4 bases from V and 7 bases from J, leaving 12 bases between. The germline gives CDR1 SNHLY, CDR2 FYNNEI. The CDR3 is CASSGSARYTQYF. The DNA for the CDR3 is TGTGCCAGCAGTGGATCCGCGAGGTATACGCAGTATTTT.

As regards this clonotype: One end of the junction fails to match germline, which may point to a read error. The rearrangement links TRBV7-6 to TRBJ1-2; 7 nucleotides agree with TRBD1. The CDR3 runs 13 residues. The germline V gene encodes CDR1 SGHVS and CDR2 FNYEAQ. CDR3 nucleotide sequence: TGTGCCAGCAGCTTCGGACAGGACTATGGCCACACCTTC. It is translated as CASSFGQDYGHTF. The variable domain in full, completed from reference TRBV7-6 and TRBJ1-2, reads GAGVSQSPRYKVTKRGQDVALRCDPISGHVSLYWYRQALGQGPEFLTYFNYEAQQDKSGLPNDRFSAERPEGSISTLTIQRTEQRDSAMYRCASSFGQDYGHTFGSGTRLTVV.

About this clonotype: A read error may be the cause here, since a much bigger clone is one base away. The V call is TRBV7-2, the J call TRBJ1-2; a weak D match, TRBD1 (6 bases). This CDR3 has 14 amino acids. CDR1 and CDR2 (germline): SGHTA, FQGNSA. V was trimmed by 3 bases and J by 2 bases, leaving 10 bases between them. The CDR3 nucleotides are TGTGCCAGCAGCTTCCCACAGGGAAACTATGGCTACACCTTC. It codes for CASSFPQGNYGYTF.

With regard to this clonotype: This may be a read error: a much more frequent sequence differs by one nucleotide. The gene calls are TRBV28 and TRBJ2-7; 12 positions agree with TRBD2. Germline loops: CDR1 MDHEN, CDR2 SYDVKM. The length of the CDR3 is 16 residues. The CDR3 sequence: CAGSSPTSGSWYEQYF. CDR3 in DNA: TGTGCCGGCAGTTCCCCGACTAGCGGGAGTTGGTACGAGCAGTACTTC.

This clonotype came up a few times. V gene TRBV27 combines with J gene TRBJ1-4; the D gene is possibly TRBD1 (5 bases). The CDR3 is 15 amino acids. The V and J ends lost 2 bases and 10 bases respectively, with 17 bases between them. The V gene's germline CDR1 is MNHEY and CDR2 SMNVEV (reference sequence). The chain's CDR3 is CASSLTTRGLGKLFF. CDR3 in DNA: TGTGCCAGCAGTTTAACTACAAGGGGTCTCGGAAAACTGTTTTTT. The whole variable domain, filled in from reference TRBV27 and TRBJ1-4, reads EAQVTQNPRYLITVTGKKLTVTCSQNMNHEYMSWYRQDPGLGLRQIYYSMNVEVTDKGDVPEGYKVSRKEKRNFPLILESPSPNQTSLYFCASSLTTRGLGKLFFGSGTQLSVL.

This clonotype was seen repeatedly, ten times or more. V usage is TRBV25-1 and J usage is TRBJ2-7; D ambiguous. Germline V gene sequence: CDR1 MGHDK, CDR2 SYGVNS. V was pared by 5 bases and J by 2 bases, with 10 bases between. The CDR3 spans 13 residues. The CDR3 DNA is TGTGCCAGCAGTCGAGACCCTACCTACGAGCAGTACTTC. Protein product: CASSRDPTYEQYF.

The rearrangement uses TRBV7-9 and TRBJ2-1; 8 bases fit TRBD2. Germline lookup yields CDR1 SEHNR and CDR2 FQNEAQ (reference sequence). CDR3 length equals 14 residues. Germline trimming cut 2 bases from V and 10 bases from J; bases unmatched to any gene: 7. The CDR3 reads CASSLLAGYQEQFF. The CDR3 DNA sequence: TGTGCCAGCAGCTTACTAGCGGGTTATCAGGAGCAGTTCTTC.

About this clonotype itself: Possible read error: a much larger clone is one base away. This chain uses TRBV10-3 with TRBJ1-2; D is unresolved. Germline V gives CDR1 ENHRY, CDR2 SYGVKD. This CDR3 contains 15 residues. Trimming removed 2 bases from V and 5 bases from J, with 15 bases in between. The chain's CDR3 is CAISEAGREWYGYTF. The CDR3, as DNA: TGTGCCATCAGTGAGGCTGGGAGGGAATGGTATGGCTACACCTTC.

The gene calls are TRBV10-3 and TRBJ2-7, with TRBD1 identical over 8 bases. J lost 6 bases, V lost 5 bases, and 9 bases had no gene match. CDR3 length: 14 residues. CDR1 ENHRY and CDR2 SYGVKD come from the germline V gene. The CDR3 region is CAISIGQGTAEQYF. In nucleotides, the CDR3 is TGTGCCATCAGTATAGGACAGGGAACCGCCGAGCAGTACTTC.